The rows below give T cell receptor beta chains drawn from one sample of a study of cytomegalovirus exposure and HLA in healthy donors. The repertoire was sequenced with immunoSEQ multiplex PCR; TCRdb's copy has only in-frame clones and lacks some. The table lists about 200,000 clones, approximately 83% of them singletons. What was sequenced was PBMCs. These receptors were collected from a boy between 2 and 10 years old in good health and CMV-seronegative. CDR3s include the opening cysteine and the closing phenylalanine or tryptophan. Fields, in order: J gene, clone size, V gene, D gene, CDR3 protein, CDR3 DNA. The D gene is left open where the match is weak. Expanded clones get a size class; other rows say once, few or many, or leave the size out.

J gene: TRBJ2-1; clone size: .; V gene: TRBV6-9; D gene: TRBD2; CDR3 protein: CASHTGHRPSGTSSDEQFF; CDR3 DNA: TGTGCCAGCCACACGGGACATCGACCTTCCGGGACTAGCAGCGATGAGCAGTTCTTC
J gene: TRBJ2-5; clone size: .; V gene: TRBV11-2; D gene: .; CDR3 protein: CASSLMGGQFEETQYF; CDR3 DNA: TGTGCCAGCAGCTTAATGGGGGGACAGTTCGAGGAGACCCAGTACTTC
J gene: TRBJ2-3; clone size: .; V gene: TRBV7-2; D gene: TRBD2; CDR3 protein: CASSLGGLAISTDTQYF; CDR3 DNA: TGTGCCAGCAGCTTAGGTGGACTAGCGATTAGCACAGATACGCAGTATTTT
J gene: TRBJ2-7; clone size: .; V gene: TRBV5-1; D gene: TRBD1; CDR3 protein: CASSTGTGIYEQYF; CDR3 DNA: TGCGCCAGCAGCACCGGGACAGGAATCTACGAGCAGTACTTC
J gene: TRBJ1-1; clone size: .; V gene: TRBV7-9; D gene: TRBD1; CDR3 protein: CASSSTQQGVTEAFF; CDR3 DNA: TGTGCCAGCAGCTCGACGCAACAGGGGGTGACTGAAGCTTTCTTT
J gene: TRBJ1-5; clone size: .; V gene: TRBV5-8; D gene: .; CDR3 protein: CASSLGLLSNQPQHF; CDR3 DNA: TGTGCCAGCAGCCTGGGTCTACTTAGCAATCAGCCCCAGCATTTT
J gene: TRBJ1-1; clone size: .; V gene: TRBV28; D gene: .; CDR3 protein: CASSTTTRMNTEAFF; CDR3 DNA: TGTGCCAGCAGCACCACTACAAGGATGAACACTGAAGCTTTCTTT
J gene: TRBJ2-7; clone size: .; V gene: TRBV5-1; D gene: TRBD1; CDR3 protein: CASSLPYLDRGPHEQYF; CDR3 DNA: TGCGCCAGCAGCTTGCCTTACCTGGACAGGGGTCCCCACGAGCAGTACTTC
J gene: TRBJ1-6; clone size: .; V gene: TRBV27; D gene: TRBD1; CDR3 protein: CASSLWGTGEGSYNSPLHF; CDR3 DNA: TGTGCCAGCAGTTTATGGGGGACAGGGGAGGGTTCCTATAATTCACCCCTCCACTTT
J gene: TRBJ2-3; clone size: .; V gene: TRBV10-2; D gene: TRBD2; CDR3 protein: CASSSGGLSRAQYF; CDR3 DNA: TGCGCCAGCAGCTCGGGGGGGCTATCTCGTGCGCAGTATTTT
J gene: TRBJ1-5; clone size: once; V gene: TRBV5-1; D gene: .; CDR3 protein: CASSLAGVGQPQHF; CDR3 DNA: TGCGCCAGCAGCTTGGCGGGGGTGGGCCAGCCCCAGCATTTT
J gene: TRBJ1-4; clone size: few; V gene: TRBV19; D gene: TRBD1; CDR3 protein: CASSPGQGVFTNEKLFF; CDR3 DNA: TGTGCCAGTAGCCCGGGACAGGGGGTCTTCACTAATGAAAAACTGTTTTTT
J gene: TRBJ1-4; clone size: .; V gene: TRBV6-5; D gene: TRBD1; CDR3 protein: CASSLDRAHEKLFF; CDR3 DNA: TGTGCCAGCAGCCTCGACAGGGCCCATGAAAAACTGTTTTTT
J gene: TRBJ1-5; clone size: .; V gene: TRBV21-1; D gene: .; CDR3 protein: CASSKGEDSGVYSNQPQHF; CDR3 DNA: TGTGCCAGCAGCAAAGGCGAGGACAGTGGGGTCTATAGCAATCAGCCCCAGCATTTT
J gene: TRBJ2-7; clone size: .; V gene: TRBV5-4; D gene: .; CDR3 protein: CASSLEPGHEQYF; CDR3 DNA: TGTGCCAGCAGCTTGGAGCCAGGTCACGAGCAGTACTTC
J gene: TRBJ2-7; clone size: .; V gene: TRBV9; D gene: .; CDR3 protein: CASSAGVDYEQYF; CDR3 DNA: TGTGCCAGCAGCGCGGGAGTTGACTACGAGCAGTACTTC
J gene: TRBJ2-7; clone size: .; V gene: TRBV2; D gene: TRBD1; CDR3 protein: CASRAWDRGSSYEQYF; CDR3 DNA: TGTGCCAGCAGGGCTTGGGACAGGGGGTCCTCCTACGAGCAGTACTTC
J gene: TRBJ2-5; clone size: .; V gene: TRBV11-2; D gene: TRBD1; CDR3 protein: CASSPRDRETQYF; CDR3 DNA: TGTGCCAGCAGCCCCCGGGACAGGGAGACCCAGTACTTC
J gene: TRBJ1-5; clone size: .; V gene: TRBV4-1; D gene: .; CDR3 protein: CASSQVVGGRNQPQHF; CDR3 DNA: TGCGCCAGCAGCCAAGTGGTGGGAGGGAGAAATCAGCCCCAGCATTTT
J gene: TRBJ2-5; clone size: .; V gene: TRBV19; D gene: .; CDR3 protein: CASSYRTVRETQYF; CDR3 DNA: TGTGCCAGTAGTTACCGGACTGTAAGAGAGACCCAGTACTTC
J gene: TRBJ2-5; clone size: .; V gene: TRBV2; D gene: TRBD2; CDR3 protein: CASRVTSGSKETQYF; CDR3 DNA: TGTGCCAGCCGAGTTACTAGCGGGAGTAAAGAGACCCAGTACTTC
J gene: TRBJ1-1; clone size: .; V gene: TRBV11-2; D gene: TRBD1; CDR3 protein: CASSEGTGAAGVGERGAFF; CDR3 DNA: TGTGCCAGCAGCGAAGGGACAGGGGCCGCAGGGGTTGGAGAACGAGGCGCTTTCTTT
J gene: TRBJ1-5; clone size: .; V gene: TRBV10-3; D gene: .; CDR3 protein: CAISGQETGQPQHF; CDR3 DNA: TGTGCCATCAGTGGACAGGAGACGGGTCAGCCCCAGCATTTT
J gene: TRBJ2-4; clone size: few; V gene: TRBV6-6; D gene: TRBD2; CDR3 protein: CASRGGEGWNIQYF; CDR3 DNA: TGTGCCAGCAGAGGCGGGGAGGGATGGAACATTCAGTACTTC
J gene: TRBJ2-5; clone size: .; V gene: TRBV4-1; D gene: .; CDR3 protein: CASSRQGGETQYF; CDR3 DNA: TGCGCCAGCAGCCGGCAGGGGGGAGAGACCCAGTACTTC